The 19 T cell receptor beta chains below all came from one sample that was sequenced in a study of regulatory T cells in long-lasting Graves disease. Regarding time point: persistent/refractory GD, antithyroid drugs over 5 years with positive TRAb. After RNA was extracted from PBMCs, the TCR library was made from it. Construction of the TCR beta libraries employed iRepertoire HTBI primers in conjunction with Arm-PCR of CDR3 regions. From the multiplex PCR reads, TCRdb called clonotypes with MiXCR, one entry per CDR3 protein. Of about half a million distinct CDR3 sequences in the sample, about 20% were seen once. The specimen comprised peripheral blood mononuclear cells (PBMCs), sampled when the disease was refractory, from a patient treated with antithyroid drugs. These receptors were taken from a female donor with Graves disease.

To note about this clonotype: Possible read error: a much larger clone is one base away. The chain links TRBV30 to TRBJ1-2; D is ambiguous. The ends were cut back, 5 bases at V and 6 bases at J, with 13 bases in the middle. CDR1 is GTSNPN and CDR2 is SVGIG in the germline V gene (reference sequence). This CDR3 spans 12 amino acids. CDR3 sequence: CAWVRGMDGYTF. The CDR3 DNA reads as TGTGCCTGGGTTCGGGGAATGGATGGCTACACCTTC.

This clonotype has a handful of counts. The genes are TRBV10-1 and TRBJ1-3; tentatively, D is TRBD1 (6 bases). V was cut by 7 bases and J by 0 bases, with 10 bases left in between. Germline CDR1 WNHNN, CDR2 SYGVQD (reference sequence). This CDR3 has 14 amino acids. CDR3 DNA sequence: TGCGCCAGCACCTTGGACAGCTCTGGAAACACCATATATTTT. Amino acids: CASTLDSSGNTIYF.

This clonotype was detected only a few times. The rearrangement links TRBV5-5 to TRBJ2-7; D may be TRBD2 (6 bases). The CDR3 sequence is 13 residues long. The germline gives CDR1 SGHKS, CDR2 YYEKEE (reference sequence). Trimming stripped 1 base from V and 5 bases from J, with 10 bases between. CDR3 sequence: CASSLLGGNEQYF. The CDR3 coding sequence is TGTGCCAGCAGCTTGCTTGGGGGGAACGAGCAGTACTTC.

The rearrangement uses TRBV2 and TRBJ2-1; possibly TRBD1 for D (6 bases). The ends were cut back, 2 bases at V and 0 bases at J, with 8 bases in the middle. The length of the CDR3 is 15 residues. Looked up from germline, CDR1 is SNHLY and CDR2 is FYNNEI. In DNA form, the CDR3 reads TGTGCCAGCAGTGAAAGGGGGTACTCCTACAATGAGCAGTTCTTC. It specifies CASSERGYSYNEQFF.

This clonotype was recorded only once. The chain links TRBV5-1 to TRBJ2-5; maybe TRBD2 (5 bases). Trimming took 0 bases from V and 2 from J, leaving 17 bases between them. Germline assignment: CDR1 SGHRS and CDR2 YFSETQ. This CDR3 is built from 17 residues. CDR3 protein: CASSLGTFLRLQETQYF. CDR3 sequence (DNA): TGCGCCAGCAGCTTGGGGACTTTCCTTCGCCTACAAGAGACCCAGTACTTC.

V is TRBV12-3 or TRBV12-4 and J is TRBJ2-1; a possible D gene is TRBD2 (6 bases). The CDR3 contains 16 residues. Trimming pared 5 bases from V and 6 bases from J, leaving 20 bases between. The CDR3 spells CASSEGGSGRLNEQFF. CDR3 nucleotides: TGTGCCAGCAGTGAGGGTGGGAGCGGGCGGCTCAATGAGCAGTTCTTC.

This clonotype was recorded many times. This chain links TRBV20-1 with TRBJ2-7; 7 nucleotides align to TRBD1. From germline, CDR1 is DFQATT and CDR2 SNEGSKA (reference sequence). V was pared by 0 bases and J by 5 bases, with 4 bases of the junction left unmatched. This CDR3 is built from 13 residues. The CDR3 reads CSARDRGFDEQYF. The CDR3, as DNA: TGCAGTGCTAGAGACAGGGGGTTCGACGAGCAGTACTTC.

This clonotype was seen only a few times. The chain joins TRBV7-8 to TRBJ1-5; D call uncertain. Germline CDR1 and CDR2: SGHVS and FQNEAQ. CDR3 length: 16 amino acids. Between the trimmed V and J ends, which lost 1 base and 7 bases, there was a span of 17 bases. CDR3 loop: CASSLEVGQVGQPQHF. CDR3 sequence (DNA): TGTGCCAGCAGCTTAGAGGTAGGGCAGGTAGGACAGCCCCAGCATTTT.

This clonotype appeared many times. As DNA, the CDR3 is TGTGCCAGCAGCCCCCGGCCGGGACAGGGGGCGGGAGAGCAGTACTTC. Protein product: CASSPRPGQGAGEQYF. The chain uses TRBV7-2 and TRBJ2-7; 12 nucleotides agree with TRBD1. Germline CDR1 reads SGHTA; CDR2 reads FQGNSA. The CDR3 is 16 amino acids. V was pared by 5 bases and J by 7 bases, with 12 bases of the junction left unmatched.

This clonotype occurred once. This chain connects TRBV6-4 to TRBJ2-2, with 14 bases identical to TRBD2. In germline, CDR1 is MRHNA, CDR2 SNTAGT. V shed 6 bases and J 3 bases; nucleotides not matched to a gene: 3. The CDR3 has 16 amino acids. This CDR3 is CASSGTSGSHTGELFF. CDR3 coding DNA: TGTGCCAGCAGCGGGACTAGCGGGAGTCACACCGGGGAGCTGTTTTTT.

The chain combines TRBV5-1 with TRBJ2-5; 8 bases are shared with TRBD1. The J call may be in error: the DNA end matches TRBJ2-7 better. Germline values: CDR1 SGHRS, CDR2 YFSETQ. The CDR3 loop spans 16 amino acids. The CDR3 spells CASSLAGGNPWDEQYF. The DNA for the CDR3 is TGCGCCAGCAGCTTGGCAGGGGGCAACCCCTGGGACGAGCAGTACTTC.

This clonotype was found many times. The chain combines TRBV28 with TRBJ1-4; D remains unclear. V gave up 7 bases and J gave up 5 bases, with 17 bases separating them. This CDR3 has 15 residues. Germline values: CDR1 MDHEN, CDR2 SYDVKM. CDR3: CASTGTGMPNEKLFF. Here the CDR3 DNA reads TGTGCCAGCACCGGTACGGGGATGCCAAATGAAAAACTGTTTTTT.

This clonotype was observed many times. CDR3 DNA sequence: TGCAGTGCTAGAGTGGCAGGGCTGAACACTGAAGCTTTCTTT. Its translation: CSARVAGLNTEAFF. This chain connects TRBV20-1 to TRBJ1-1, with a possible D match to TRBD1 (5 bases). This CDR3 has 14 amino acids. Trimming shortened V by 1 base and J by 0 bases, and 9 bases separated the two germline ends. The germline V gene has CDR1 DFQATT and CDR2 SNEGSKA (reference sequence).

The gene calls are TRBV10-3 and TRBJ2-7, with D perhaps TRBD2 (7 bases). The CDR3 is 14 amino acids. Germline values: CDR1 ENHRY, CDR2 SYGVKD. V was clipped by 2 bases and J by 7 bases, with 15 bases between them. CDR3 nucleotide sequence: TGTGCCATCAGTGAGCAACGGGGGGCTGGGGAGCAGTACTTC. Its translation: CAISEQRGAGEQYF.

This chain uses TRBV19 with TRBJ1-1; D is unresolved. This CDR3 contains 15 residues. CDR1 LNHDA and CDR2 SQIVND come from the germline V gene (reference sequence). V was cut by 1 base and J by 0 bases, with 9 bases left in between. CDR3 loop: CASSIVGVLNTEAFF. The DNA of the CDR3 is TGTGCCAGTAGTATAGTTGGGGTTCTGAACACTGAAGCTTTCTTT. Full variable domain (rest looked up from reference TRBV19 and TRBJ1-1): DGGITQSPKYLFRKEGQNVTLSCEQNLNHDAMYWYRQDPGQGLRLIYYSQIVNDFQKGDIAEGYSVSREKKESFPLTVTSAQKNPTAFYLCASSIVGVLNTEAFFGQGTRLTVV.

The chain joins TRBV9 to TRBJ1-1; D gene ambiguous. V lost 0 bases and J 7 bases, leaving 13 bases between the germline ends. This CDR3 contains 14 residues. Germline-derived CDR1 and CDR2 are SGDLS and YYNGEE. CDR3 coding DNA: TGTGCCAGCAGCGTAGAGGGTTTGTACGGTGAAGCTTTCTTT. Encoded protein: CASSVEGLYGEAFF.

This clonotype was detected many times. The rearrangement joins TRBV2 to TRBJ2-7; 10 nucleotides agree with TRBD1. The CDR3 spans 15 residues. Per the germline V gene, CDR1 is SNHLY and CDR2 is FYNNEI. J lost 4 bases, V lost 4 bases, and 7 bases had no gene match. CDR3 DNA: TGTGCCAGCAGTGGAGGGGACAGGGGTACTTACGAGCAGTACTTC. Its protein is CASSGGDRGTYEQYF.

This clonotype was observed many times. The gene calls are TRBV24-1 and TRBJ1-1, with D possibly being TRBD1 (5 bases). CDR3 size: 14 residues. Germline V gene lookup returns CDR1 KGHDR and CDR2 SFDVKD. The V end lost 5 bases, the J end lost 2 bases, and 11 bases lay between the germline ends. CDR3 sequence (DNA): TGTGCCACCAGTGCTCCGGGACTCAACACTGAAGCTTTCTTT. This codes for CATSAPGLNTEAFF.

This clonotype was detected a few times. The chain carries TRBV7-2 and TRBJ1-1; D might be TRBD1 (6 bases). This CDR3 has 13 residues. The germline V gene has CDR1 SGHTA and CDR2 FQGNSA. Trimming cost V 3 bases and J 3 bases, with 8 bases left between them. The CDR3 DNA sequence: TGTGCCAGCAGCTTCGGGGGGCACACTGAAGCTTTCTTT. Its translation is CASSFGGHTEAFF.